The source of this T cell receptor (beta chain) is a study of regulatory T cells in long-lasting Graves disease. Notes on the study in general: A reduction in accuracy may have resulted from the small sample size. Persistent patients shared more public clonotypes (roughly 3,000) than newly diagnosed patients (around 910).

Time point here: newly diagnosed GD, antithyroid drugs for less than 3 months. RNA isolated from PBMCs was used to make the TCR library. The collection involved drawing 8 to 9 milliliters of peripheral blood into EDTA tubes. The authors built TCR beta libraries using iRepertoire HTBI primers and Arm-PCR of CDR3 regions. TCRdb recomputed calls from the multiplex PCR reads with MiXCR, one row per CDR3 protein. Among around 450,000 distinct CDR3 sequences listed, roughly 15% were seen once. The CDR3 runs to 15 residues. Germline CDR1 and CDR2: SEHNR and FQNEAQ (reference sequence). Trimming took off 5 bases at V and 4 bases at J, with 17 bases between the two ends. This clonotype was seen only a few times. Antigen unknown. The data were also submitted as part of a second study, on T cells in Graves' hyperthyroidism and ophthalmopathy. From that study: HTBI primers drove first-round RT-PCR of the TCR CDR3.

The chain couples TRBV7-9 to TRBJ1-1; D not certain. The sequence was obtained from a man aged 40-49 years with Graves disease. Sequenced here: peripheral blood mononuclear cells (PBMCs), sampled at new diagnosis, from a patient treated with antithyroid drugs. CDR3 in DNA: TGTGCCAGCAGCCCCAAGAGGAGGCTTTCCACTGAAGCTTTCTTT. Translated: CASSPKRRLSTEAFF. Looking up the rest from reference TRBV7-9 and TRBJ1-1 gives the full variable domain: DTGVSQNPRHKITKRGQNVTFRCDPISEHNRLYWYRQTLGQGPEFLTYFQNEAQLEKSRLLSDRFSAERPKGSFSTLEIQRTEQGDSAMYLCASSPKRRLSTEAFFGQGTRLTVV.